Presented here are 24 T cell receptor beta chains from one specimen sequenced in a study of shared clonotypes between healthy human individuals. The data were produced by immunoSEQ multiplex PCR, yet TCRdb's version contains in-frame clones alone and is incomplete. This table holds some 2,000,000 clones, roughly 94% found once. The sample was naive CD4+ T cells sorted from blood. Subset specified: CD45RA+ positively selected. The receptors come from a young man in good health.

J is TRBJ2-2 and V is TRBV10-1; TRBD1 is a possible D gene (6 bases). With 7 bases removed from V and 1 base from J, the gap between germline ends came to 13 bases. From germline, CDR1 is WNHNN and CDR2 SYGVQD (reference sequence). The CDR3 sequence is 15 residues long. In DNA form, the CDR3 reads TGCGCCAGCAAGCCAGACAGGCTGAACACCGGGGAGCTGTTTTTT. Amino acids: CASKPDRLNTGELFF.

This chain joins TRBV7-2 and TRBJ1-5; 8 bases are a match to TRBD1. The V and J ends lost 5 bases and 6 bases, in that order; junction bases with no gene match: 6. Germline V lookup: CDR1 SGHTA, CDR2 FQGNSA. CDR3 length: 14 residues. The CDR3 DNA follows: TGTGCCAGCAGCCAAGGACAGGGCAGTCAGCCCCAGCATTTT. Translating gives CASSQGQGSQPQHF.

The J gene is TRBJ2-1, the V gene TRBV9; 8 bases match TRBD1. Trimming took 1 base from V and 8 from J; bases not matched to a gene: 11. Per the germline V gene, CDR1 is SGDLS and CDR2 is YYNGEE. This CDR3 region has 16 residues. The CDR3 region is CASSVRRTGLRDEQFF. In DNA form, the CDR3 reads TGTGCCAGCAGCGTAAGGCGGACAGGGCTTCGGGATGAGCAGTTCTTC.

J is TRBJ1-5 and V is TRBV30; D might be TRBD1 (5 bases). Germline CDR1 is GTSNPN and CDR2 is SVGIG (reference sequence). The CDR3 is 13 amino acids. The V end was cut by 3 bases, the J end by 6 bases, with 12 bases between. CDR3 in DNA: TGTGCCTGGAGGGAGGCAGGGACTCAGCCCCAGCATTTT. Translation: CAWREAGTQPQHF.

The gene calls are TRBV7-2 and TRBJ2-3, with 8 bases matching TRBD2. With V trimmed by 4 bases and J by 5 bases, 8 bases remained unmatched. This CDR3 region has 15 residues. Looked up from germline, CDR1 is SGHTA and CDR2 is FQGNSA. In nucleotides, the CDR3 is TGTGCCAGCAGCTCCCGGGCGGGAGGTATAGATACGCAGTATTTT. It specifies CASSSRAGGIDTQYF.

CDR3 in DNA: TGTGCCTGGAGATGGGCCTCGAACACCGGGGAGCTGTTTTTT. This codes for CAWRWASNTGELFF. The chain joins TRBV30 to TRBJ2-2; D is undetermined. Germline CDR1 GTSNPN, CDR2 SVGIG (reference sequence). The CDR3 sequence is 14 residues long. V was pared by 3 bases and J by 0 bases, with 8 bases between.

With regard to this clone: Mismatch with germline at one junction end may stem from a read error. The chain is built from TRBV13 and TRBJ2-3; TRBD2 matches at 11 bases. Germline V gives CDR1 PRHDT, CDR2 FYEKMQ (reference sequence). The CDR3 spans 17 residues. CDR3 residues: CASSQAELAGATDTQYF. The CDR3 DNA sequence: TGTGCTAGCAGCCAGGCCGAACTAGCGGGAGCAACAGATACGCAGTATTTT.

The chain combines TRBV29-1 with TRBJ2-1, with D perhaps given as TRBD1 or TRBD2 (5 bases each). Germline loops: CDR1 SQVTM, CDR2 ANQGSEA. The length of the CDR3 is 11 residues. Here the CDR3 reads CGARGVWEQFF. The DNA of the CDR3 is TGCGGCGCTCGAGGGGTATGGGAGCAGTTCTTC.

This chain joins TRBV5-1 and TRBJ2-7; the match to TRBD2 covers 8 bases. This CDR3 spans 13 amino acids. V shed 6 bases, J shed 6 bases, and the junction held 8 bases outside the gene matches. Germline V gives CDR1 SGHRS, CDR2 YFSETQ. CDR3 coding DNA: TGCGCCAGCACCTCAGGCGGGGGGCTCGAGCAGTACTTC. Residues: CASTSGGGLEQYF.

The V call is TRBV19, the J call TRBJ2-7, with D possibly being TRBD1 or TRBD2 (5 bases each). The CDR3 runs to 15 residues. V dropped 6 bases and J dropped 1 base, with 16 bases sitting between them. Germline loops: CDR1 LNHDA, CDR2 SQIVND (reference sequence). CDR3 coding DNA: TGTGCCAGTAGCCCGCAGGGTGTAGCGTCCTACGAGCAGTACTTC. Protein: CASSPQGVASYEQYF.

The CDR3 protein is CASTPNRGRSPLHF. For the CDR3, the DNA is TGTGCCAGCACACCGAATAGAGGAAGGTCACCCCTCCACTTT. The rearrangement uses TRBV28 and TRBJ1-6; D gene unclear. V lost 7 bases and J 10 bases, leaving 17 bases between the germline ends. The CDR3 contains 14 residues. Germline lookup yields CDR1 MDHEN and CDR2 SYDVKM. Based on the CDR3 plus reference TRBV28 and TRBJ1-6, the full variable domain is DVKVTQSSRYLVKRTGEKVFLECVQDMDHENMFWYRQDPGLGLRLIYFSYDVKMKEKGDIPEGYSVSREKKERFSLILESASTNQTSMYLCASTPNRGRSPLHFGNGTRLTVT.

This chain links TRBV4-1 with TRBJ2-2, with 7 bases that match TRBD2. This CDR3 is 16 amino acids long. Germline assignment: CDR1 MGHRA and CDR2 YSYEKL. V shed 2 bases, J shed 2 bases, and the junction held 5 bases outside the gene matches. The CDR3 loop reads CASSQLADYNTGELFF. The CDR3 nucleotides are TGCGCCAGCAGCCAACTAGCGGATTATAACACCGGGGAGCTGTTTTTT.

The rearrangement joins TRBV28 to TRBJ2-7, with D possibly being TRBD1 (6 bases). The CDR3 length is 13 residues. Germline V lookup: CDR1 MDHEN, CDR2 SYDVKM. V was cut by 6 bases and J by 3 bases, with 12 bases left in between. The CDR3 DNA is TGTGCCAGCAGCAGAACAGGGTTCTACGAGCAGTACTTC. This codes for CASSRTGFYEQYF.

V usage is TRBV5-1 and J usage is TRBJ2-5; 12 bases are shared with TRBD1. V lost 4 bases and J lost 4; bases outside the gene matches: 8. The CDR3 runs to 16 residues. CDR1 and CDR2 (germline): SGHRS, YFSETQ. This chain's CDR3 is CASSITGTGGLETQYF. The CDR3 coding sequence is TGCGCCAGCAGCATCACCGGGACAGGGGGCTTAGAGACCCAGTACTTC. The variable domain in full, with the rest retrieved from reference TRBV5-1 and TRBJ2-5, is KAGVTQTPRYLIKTRGQQVTLSCSPISGHRSVSWYQQTPGQGLQFLFEYFSETQRNKGNFPGRFSGRQFSNSRSEMNVSTLELGDSALYLCASSITGTGGLETQYFGPGTRLLVL.

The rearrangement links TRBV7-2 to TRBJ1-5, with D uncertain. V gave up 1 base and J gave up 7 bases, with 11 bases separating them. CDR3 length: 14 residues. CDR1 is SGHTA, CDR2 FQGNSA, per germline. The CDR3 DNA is TGTGCCAGCAGCTTAGTCGGCCTCGGCCAGCCCCAGCATTTT. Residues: CASSLVGLGQPQHF.

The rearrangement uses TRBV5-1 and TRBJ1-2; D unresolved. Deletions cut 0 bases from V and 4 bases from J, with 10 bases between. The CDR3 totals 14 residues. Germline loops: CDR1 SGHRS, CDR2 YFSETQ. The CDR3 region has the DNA TGCGCCAGCAGCTTGGATCGGGTTAGCTATGGCTACACCTTC. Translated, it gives CASSLDRVSYGYTF.

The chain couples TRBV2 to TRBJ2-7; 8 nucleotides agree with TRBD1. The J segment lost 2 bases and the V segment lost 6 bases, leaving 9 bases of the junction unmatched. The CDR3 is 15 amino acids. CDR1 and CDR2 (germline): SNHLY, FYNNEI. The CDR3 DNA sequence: TGTGCCAGCAGGATAGAGACAGGGGAAGCCTACGAGCAGTACTTC. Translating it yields CASRIETGEAYEQYF.

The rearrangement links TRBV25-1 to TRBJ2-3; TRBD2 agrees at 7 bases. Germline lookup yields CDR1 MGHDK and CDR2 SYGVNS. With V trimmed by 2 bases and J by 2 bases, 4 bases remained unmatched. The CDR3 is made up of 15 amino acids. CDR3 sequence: CASSEGGGDTDTQYF. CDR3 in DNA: TGTGCCAGCAGTGAAGGTGGGGGGGACACAGATACGCAGTATTTT.

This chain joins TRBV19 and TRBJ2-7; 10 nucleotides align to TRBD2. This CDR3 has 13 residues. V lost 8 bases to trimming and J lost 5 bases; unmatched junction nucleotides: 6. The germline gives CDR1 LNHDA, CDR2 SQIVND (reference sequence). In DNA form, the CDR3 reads TGTGCCAGTCAGCCTAGCGGGGGCAACGAGCAGTACTTC. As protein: CASQPSGGNEQYF. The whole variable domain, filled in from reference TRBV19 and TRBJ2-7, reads DGGITQSPKYLFRKEGQNVTLSCEQNLNHDAMYWYRQDPGQGLRLIYYSQIVNDFQKGDIAEGYSVSREKKESFPLTVTSAQKNPTAFYLCASQPSGGNEQYFGPGTRLTVT.

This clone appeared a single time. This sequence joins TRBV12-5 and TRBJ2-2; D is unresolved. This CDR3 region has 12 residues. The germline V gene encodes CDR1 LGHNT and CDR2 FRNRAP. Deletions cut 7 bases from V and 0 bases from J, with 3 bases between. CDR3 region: CASATNTGELFF. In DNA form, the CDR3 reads TGTGCTAGTGCCACGAACACCGGGGAGCTGTTTTTT.

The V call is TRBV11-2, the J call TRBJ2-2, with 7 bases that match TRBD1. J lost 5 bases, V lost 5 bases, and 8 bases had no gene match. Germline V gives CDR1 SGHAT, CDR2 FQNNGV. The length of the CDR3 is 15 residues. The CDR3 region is CASSVGTVSTGELFF. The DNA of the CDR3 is TGTGCCAGCAGCGTCGGGACAGTGTCTACCGGGGAGCTGTTTTTT.

DNA of the CDR3: TGTGCCAGCAGCTCCCGGCAGGGTACTGAAGCTTTCTTT. Its translation is CASSSRQGTEAFF. V is TRBV7-2 and J is TRBJ1-1; D may be TRBD1 (5 bases). Trimming shortened V by 4 bases and J by 5 bases, and 11 bases separated the two germline ends. The CDR3 contains 13 residues. Germline CDR1 and CDR2: SGHTA and FQGNSA.

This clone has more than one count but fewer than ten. CDR3 loop: CASRQGSPSYEQYF. CDR3 coding DNA: TGTGCCAGCCGACAGGGAAGCCCCTCCTACGAGCAGTACTTC. The chain combines TRBV6-5 with TRBJ2-7, with 7 bases aligning to TRBD1. Germline V gene sequence: CDR1 MNHEY, CDR2 SVGAGI. Trimming removed 8 bases from V and 0 bases from J; junction bases left unmatched: 7. This CDR3 has 14 amino acids.

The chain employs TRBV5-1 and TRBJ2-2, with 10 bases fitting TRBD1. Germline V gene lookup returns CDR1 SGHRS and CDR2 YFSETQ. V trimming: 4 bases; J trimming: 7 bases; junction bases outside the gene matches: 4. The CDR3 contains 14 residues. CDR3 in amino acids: CASSEGQGHGELFF. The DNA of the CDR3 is TGCGCCAGCAGCGAGGGACAGGGGCACGGGGAGCTGTTTTTT.